The clone carrying this T cell receptor beta chain was observed a handful of times. The entry originates in a study of beta chain features in type 1 diabetes. Study information: The examined sorted cells totaled around 100,000,000 across samples.

cDNA synthesis used the whole RNA isolate, giving expressed TCRB sequences. Roughly 3.4 million reads per sample on average were obtained from naive, central memory and regulatory T cell samples. Method: immunoSEQ multiplex PCR; TCRdb's copy keeps in-frame clones and lacks some. In the table there are 130,000 to 150,000 clones, 6.9% of which are singletons. Germline loops: CDR1 SGHTA, CDR2 FQGNSA. This CDR3 is 13 amino acids long. V was shortened by 3 bases and J by 8 bases, with 10 bases between the two germline ends. V usage is TRBV7-2 and J usage is TRBJ1-4; TRBD1 might be the D (5 bases). This receptor was obtained from a woman between 25 and 40 years old in good health. Specimen: central memory CD4+ T cells from blood. CDR3 DNA sequence: TGTGCCAGCAGCTTTACGGGGGAGGAAAAACTGTTTTTT. Its translation: CASSFTGEEKLFF.